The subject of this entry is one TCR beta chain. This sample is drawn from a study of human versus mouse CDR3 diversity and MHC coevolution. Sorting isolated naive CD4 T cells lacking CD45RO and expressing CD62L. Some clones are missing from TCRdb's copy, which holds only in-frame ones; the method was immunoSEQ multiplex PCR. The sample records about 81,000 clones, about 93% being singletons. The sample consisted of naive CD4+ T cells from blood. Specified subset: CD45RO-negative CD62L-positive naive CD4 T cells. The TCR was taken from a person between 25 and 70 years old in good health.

CDR3 sequence: CASSLSDRGDGYTF. DNA of the CDR3: TGCGCCAGCAGCTTAAGCGACAGGGGGGACGGCTACACCTTC. The chain uses TRBV5-1 and TRBJ1-2, with 9 bases aligning to TRBD1. CDR1 is SGHRS and CDR2 is YFSETQ in the germline V gene. Unmatched junction bases numbered 7, after V lost 2 bases and J lost 8 bases. CDR3 length: 14 residues.